A single sample gave rise to the 27 T cell receptor beta chains below, sequenced in a study of T cell responses to AZD1222 COVID-19 vaccine. Libraries were prepared by immunoSEQ multiplex PCR; TCRdb keeps only in-frame clonotypes and omits some of them. The sample includes approximately 150,000 clones, roughly nine tenths of them seen just once. The sequencing used peripheral blood, collected on day 0 of AZD1222 vaccination. The receptors derive from an adult in good health.

The V gene is TRBV2, the J gene TRBJ2-7; D might be TRBD2 (6 bases). There are 17 residues in the CDR3. Trimming cost V 5 bases and J 2 bases, with 22 bases left between them. The germline V gene has CDR1 SNHLY and CDR2 FYNNEI. CDR3 sequence reads: CASSRSRLRELTYEQYF. Here the CDR3 DNA reads TGTGCCAGCAGTAGATCTCGTCTACGGGAGCTTACCTACGAGCAGTACTTC. The whole variable domain, remainder taken from reference TRBV2 and TRBJ2-7, is EPEVTQTPSHQVTQMGQEVILRCVPISNHLYFYWYRQILGQKVEFLVSFYNNEISEKSEIFDDQFSVERPDGSNFTLKIRSTKLEDSAMYFCASSRSRLRELTYEQYFGPGTRLTVT.

CDR3 sequence: CASSPSGVYSNTEAFF. The CDR3 DNA sequence: TGTGCCAGCTCACCAAGTGGGGTTTACTCGAACACTGAAGCTTTCTTT. This chain connects TRBV18 to TRBJ1-1; D gene ambiguous. V lost 2 bases and J lost 1, with 14 bases in between. Germline CDR1 reads KGHSH; CDR2 reads LQKENI. The CDR3 is made up of 16 amino acids.

V gene TRBV6-2 or TRBV6-3 combines with J gene TRBJ2-7, with 10 nucleotides matching TRBD2. Germline CDR1 and CDR2: MNHEY and SVGEGT. The CDR3 is 17 residues long. V was clipped by 6 bases and J by 3 bases; unmatched bases: 14. The CDR3 coding sequence is TGTGCCAGCAGCCTAGACGGGGCTAGCGGGAGTAGCTACGAGCAGTACTTC. Its protein is CASSLDGASGSSYEQYF.

The chain recombines TRBV30 with TRBJ1-4; 7 positions match TRBD1. V trimming: 0 bases; J trimming: 8 bases; junction bases outside the gene matches: 6. CDR3 length equals 14 residues. Germline V gene lookup returns CDR1 GTSNPN and CDR2 SVGIG (reference sequence). CDR3 sequence: CAWSVPDRWEKLFF. The CDR3 DNA sequence: TGTGCCTGGAGTGTTCCGGACAGGTGGGAAAAACTGTTTTTT.

The count of this clone is one. This chain links TRBV6-1 with TRBJ2-7; 8 bases are a match to TRBD2. This CDR3 has 14 amino acids. Unmatched junction bases numbered 5, after V lost 0 bases and J lost 7 bases. CDR1 and CDR2 from the germline V gene are MNHNS and SASEGT. The CDR3 DNA is TGTGCCAGCAGTGAAGCGCTTCCGGGGGGGGAGCAGTACTTC. Its protein is CASSEALPGGEQYF.

The chain is built from TRBV6-5 and TRBJ1-5; 9 bases align to TRBD1. This CDR3 is 16 amino acids long. From germline, CDR1 is MNHEY and CDR2 SVGAGI. The V and J ends lost 3 bases and 2 bases, in that order; junction bases with no gene match: 5. CDR3 DNA: TGTGCCAGCAGTTATACAGGGGGCGGAGGCAATCAGCCCCAGCATTTT. Its protein product is CASSYTGGGGNQPQHF.

The J gene is TRBJ2-2, the V gene TRBV28; D gene unclear. The CDR3 consists of 11 residues. Trimming left V 3 bases short and J 7 bases short, with 3 bases between. Per the germline V gene, CDR1 is MDHEN and CDR2 is SYDVKM. As DNA, the CDR3 is TGTGCCAGCAGTTTCGTCGGGGAGCTGTTTTTT. It is translated as CASSFVGELFF.

J is TRBJ1-5 and V is TRBV6-2 or TRBV6-3, with unresolved D. The CDR3 contains 15 residues. Per the germline V gene, CDR1 is MNHEY and CDR2 is SVGEGT. V lost 5 bases and J lost 0, with 11 bases in between. CDR3 sequence: CASSRTILSNQPQHF. In DNA, the CDR3 is TGTGCCAGCAGTCGGACCATACTTAGCAATCAGCCCCAGCATTTT.

J is TRBJ2-7 and V is TRBV5-4; 7 bases agree with TRBD1. V trimming: 2 bases; J trimming: 5 bases; junction bases outside the gene matches: 7. Germline CDR1 SGHNT, CDR2 YYREEE (reference sequence). The CDR3 is 14 amino acids. As DNA, the CDR3 is TGTGCCAGCAGCTTCAGAGACAGGGTCCACGAGCAGTACTTC. Translation gives CASSFRDRVHEQYF.

The V call is TRBV7-9, the J call TRBJ1-2; TRBD1 agrees at 8 bases. The V gene end was trimmed by 1 base and the J gene end by 4 bases; junction bases not matched to a gene: 5. This CDR3 has 15 residues. The germline gives CDR1 SEHNR, CDR2 FQNEAQ (reference sequence). Here the CDR3 DNA reads TGTGCCAGCAGCTTAGGGACAGGGAATAGCTATGGCTACACCTTC. It encodes CASSLGTGNSYGYTF.

This clone has only one observation. V usage is TRBV7-9 and J usage is TRBJ2-1; D gene ambiguous. Germline V CDR1 and CDR2: SEHNR, FQNEAQ (reference sequence). The V end was cut by 5 bases, the J end by 8 bases, with 16 bases between. The CDR3 sequence is 14 residues long. The CDR3 is CASSTTYGQDEQFF. In DNA form, the CDR3 reads TGTGCCAGCAGCACCACTTATGGGCAGGATGAGCAGTTCTTC.

This sequence joins TRBV11-3 and TRBJ2-1, with D possibly matching TRBD2 (6 bases). The germline V and J ends were trimmed by 3 bases and 7 bases, with 13 bases remaining between them. Germline V gives CDR1 SGHNT, CDR2 YENEEA. CDR3 length: 14 residues. As DNA, the CDR3 is TGTGCCAGCAGCTTGATAGGACGGGGGAATGAGCAGTTCTTC. This gives the protein CASSLIGRGNEQFF.

The V and J genes are TRBV15 and TRBJ2-5, with TRBD1 identical over 7 bases. J gave up 4 bases and V 0 bases, and 5 bases lay outside the gene matches. The CDR3 loop spans 15 amino acids. The germline gives CDR1 LNHNV, CDR2 YYDKDF (reference sequence). CDR3 region: CATSRDRGYTETQYF. CDR3 bases: TGTGCCACCAGCAGAGACAGGGGGTATACAGAGACCCAGTACTTC.

The CDR3 region is CASSARGGFSSEAFF. CDR3 nucleotides: TGTGCCAGCAGCGCCAGGGGTGGGTTTTCCTCTGAAGCTTTCTTT. This sequence joins TRBV11-2 and TRBJ1-1, with D perhaps matching TRBD1 (6 bases). This CDR3 comprises 15 residues. Germline CDR1 and CDR2: SGHAT and FQNNGV. V was cut by 5 bases and J by 6 bases, with 19 bases left in between.

The gene calls are TRBV19 and TRBJ1-6; tentatively, D is TRBD1 (6 bases). In germline, CDR1 is LNHDA, CDR2 SQIVND (reference sequence). V lost 0 bases and J lost 6, with 15 bases in between. This CDR3 contains 17 residues. The CDR3 here is CASSIEGARARNSPLHF. CDR3 bases: TGTGCCAGTAGTATAGAGGGGGCCAGGGCGCGTAATTCACCCCTCCACTTT.

The V call is TRBV28, the J call TRBJ1-5; possibly TRBD1 for D (5 bases). The germline V gene encodes CDR1 MDHEN and CDR2 SYDVKM. Deletions cut 11 bases from V and 4 bases from J, with 15 bases between. This CDR3 has 13 residues. The CDR3 protein is CACWRGGNQPQHF. The DNA for the CDR3 is TGTGCCTGCTGGAGGGGCGGTAATCAGCCCCAGCATTTT.

The chain joins TRBV2 to TRBJ1-3; the D is unclear. CDR1 SNHLY and CDR2 FYNNEI come from the germline V gene. V dropped 3 bases and J dropped 0 bases, with 9 bases sitting between them. This CDR3 is built from 15 residues. In DNA form, the CDR3 reads TGTGCCAGCAGTGAGGGCCGGAACTCTGGAAACACCATATATTTT. It codes for CASSEGRNSGNTIYF.

In its sample, this clone was seen a few times. The genes are TRBV2 and TRBJ2-7, with D possibly matching TRBD1 (5 bases). Trimming took off 5 bases at V and 1 base at J, with 12 bases between the two ends. Germline V gene data show CDR1 as SNHLY and CDR2 as FYNNEI. The CDR3 is 14 residues long. The CDR3 region has the DNA TGTGCCAGCAGTCCAGGGCCTCCTTCCTACGAGCAGTACTTC. Amino acid sequence: CASSPGPPSYEQYF.

The gene calls are TRBV11-2 and TRBJ2-3; D gene uncertain. The CDR3 length is 16 residues. Germline loops: CDR1 SGHAT, CDR2 FQNNGV. The V gene lost 5 bases and the J gene lost 4 bases, with 19 bases spanning the gap. This chain's CDR3 is CASSPDPPGLSDTQYF. DNA for the CDR3: TGTGCCAGCAGCCCTGACCCTCCCGGGCTTTCAGATACGCAGTATTTT.

This clone appeared once. This chain links TRBV16 with TRBJ1-1; D unclear. The germline gives CDR1 KGHSY, CDR2 FQNENV. The CDR3 is 13 residues long. The ends were cut back, 4 bases at V and 0 bases at J, with 6 bases in the middle. The CDR3 loop is CASSPTMNTEAFF. Here the CDR3 DNA reads TGTGCCAGCAGCCCGACTATGAACACTGAAGCTTTCTTT. Combining the CDR3 with reference TRBV16 and TRBJ1-1 gives the whole variable domain GEEVAQTPKHLVRGEGQKAKLYCAPIKGHSYVFWYQQVLKNEFKFLISFQNENVFDETGMPKERFSAKCLPNSPCSLEIQATKLEDSAVYFCASSPTMNTEAFFGQGTRLTVV.

The V gene is TRBV7-2, the J gene TRBJ2-1; D gene ambiguous. The CDR3 extends over 15 amino acids. The germline V and J ends were trimmed by 4 bases and 0 bases, with 10 bases remaining between them. Germline CDR1 reads SGHTA; CDR2 reads FQGNSA. The CDR3 sequence is CASSSAPDSYNEQFF. CDR3 in DNA: TGTGCCAGCAGCTCGGCACCTGACTCCTACAATGAGCAGTTCTTC.

The J gene is TRBJ2-3, the V gene TRBV28; TRBD2 is a possible D gene (5 bases). Per the germline V gene, CDR1 is MDHEN and CDR2 is SYDVKM. The V end was cut by 4 bases, the J end by 11 bases, with 16 bases between. This CDR3 is 13 amino acids long. Here the CDR3 reads CASSSPLEFEQYF. As DNA, the CDR3 is TGTGCCAGCAGTTCACCACTAGAGTTTGAGCAGTATTTT. Supplemented by reference TRBV28 and TRBJ2-3, the full variable domain reads DVKVTQSSRYLVKRTGEKVFLECVQDMDHENMFWYRQDPGLGLRLIYFSYDVKMKEKGDIPEGYSVSREKKERFSLILESASTNQTSMYLCASSSPLEFEQYFGPGTRLTVL.

The V and J genes are TRBV7-2 and TRBJ1-4; 7 bases align to TRBD1. With V trimmed by 5 bases and J by 7 bases, 7 bases remained unmatched. The CDR3 sequence is 14 residues long. Germline V CDR1 and CDR2: SGHTA, FQGNSA. In DNA form, the CDR3 reads TGTGCCAGCAGCAAACAGGGGTTAAGTGAAAAACTGTTTTTT. Protein: CASSKQGLSEKLFF.

V gene TRBV7-2 combines with J gene TRBJ1-5; D remains unclear. The ends were cut back, 0 bases at V and 7 bases at J, with 10 bases in the middle. The germline V gene has CDR1 SGHTA and CDR2 FQGNSA. The CDR3 contains 14 residues. DNA of the CDR3: TGTGCCAGCAGCTTAGCCTCACACTCACAGCCCCAGCATTTT. Translating it yields CASSLASHSQPQHF. Using reference TRBV7-2 and TRBJ1-5 for the parts outside the CDR3, the full variable domain is GAGVSQSPSNKVTEKGKDVELRCDPISGHTALYWYRQSLGQGLEFLIYFQGNSAPDKSGLPSDRFSAERTGGSVSTLTIQRTQQEDSAVYLCASSLASHSQPQHFGDGTRLSIL.

CDR3 in amino acids: CASRNANEQFF. The CDR3 nucleotides are TGTGCCAGTAGAAACGCGAATGAGCAGTTCTTC. The rearrangement links TRBV19 to TRBJ2-1; D gene unclear. CDR1 is LNHDA, CDR2 SQIVND, per germline (reference sequence). Between the trimmed V and J ends, which lost 6 bases and 7 bases, there was a span of 7 bases. This CDR3 spans 11 amino acids.

The chain carries TRBV11-2 and TRBJ2-2; 7 nucleotides align to TRBD2. CDR3 length equals 15 residues. The germline CDR1 and CDR2 sequences are SGHAT and FQNNGV. Trimming removed 5 bases from V and 6 bases from J; junction bases left unmatched: 9. CDR3 region: CASSPSGMVAGELFF. DNA of the CDR3: TGTGCCAGCAGCCCCAGCGGGATGGTAGCCGGGGAGCTGTTTTTT.

The rearrangement joins TRBV5-5 to TRBJ2-2, with unresolved D. This CDR3 is 15 amino acids long. Germline CDR1 is SGHKS and CDR2 is YYEKEE (reference sequence). Trimming took 0 bases from V and 2 from J, leaving 8 bases between them. CDR3 bases: TGTGCCAGCAGCTTGGGGCTAGGAAACACCGGGGAGCTGTTTTTT. It translates to CASSLGLGNTGELFF.